The clone carrying this T cell receptor beta chain was detected ten times or more. Its antigen is unidentified. Researchers amplified the TCR beta CDR3 regions from RNA transcripts. TCR CDR3 regions were first amplified by RT-PCR with HTBI primers. TCRdb used MiXCR to reprocess the multiplex PCR reads, holding one entry per CDR3 protein. The data show 330,000 or so distinct CDR3 sequences, roughly 19% seen once. The data were taken from a study of T cells in Graves' hyperthyroidism and ophthalmopathy. Findings of the study overall: Stable hyperthyroidism and ophthalmopathy were separated using 13 V-J signatures. Clonotypes that were expanded in thyroid above 0.001 mostly appeared in blood too. Ophthalmopathy was model-predicted a median about 6.9 months pre-onset.

The junction had 5 bases not matched to a gene; V was cut back by 5 bases and J by 3 bases. The CDR3 extends over 14 amino acids. The germline V gene encodes CDR1 MNHEY and CDR2 SMNVEV (reference sequence). The sample comprised blood. The receptor was derived from a man aged 45-65 years with Graves' ophthalmopathy. The chain is built from TRBV27 and TRBJ1-1; 8 bases map to TRBD1. The CDR3 here is CASSRYRGDTEAFF. The CDR3 DNA sequence: TGTGCCAGCAGTAGGTACAGGGGGGACACTGAAGCTTTCTTT.